The 5 T cell receptor beta chains in this list originate from one sample, sequenced in a study of low-dose radiotherapy and immunotherapy resistance in tumors. Alpha- and beta-chain coverage of first-strand cDNA came from TRAV- and TRBV-specific primers. The TCRs were subjected to amplification over about 19 PCR cycles employing a constant-region primer in conjunction with a V-primer adapter. MiXCR, applied by TCRdb to the reads, yields one record per CDR3 protein. The sample has 45,000 or so distinct CDR3 sequences, under 30% seen once; the top ten hold roughly 9.1%. The time point: after trial treatment. Treatment given: LDRT plus nivolumab, ipilimumab, low-dose cyclophosphamide and aspirin (RACIN trial). The specimen was PBMCs, collected after low-dose radiotherapy plus immunotherapy. The receptor source for this set is a male donor with prostate cancer.

This clonotype showed up many times. This chain connects TRBV29-1 to TRBJ2-7, with 9 bases fitting TRBD2. The CDR3 totals 13 residues. The V segment lost 6 bases and the J segment 9 bases; nucleotides outside the gene matches: 12. Germline values: CDR1 SQVTM, CDR2 ANQGSEA. CDR3 protein: CSVRPSGGLRQYF. In DNA, the CDR3 is TGCAGCGTACGACCGAGCGGGGGGTTGAGGCAGTACTTC.

The table lists this clonotype with many counts. The CDR3, as DNA: TGTGCCAGCAGTTTATTTAAACTGAAAGGACAGCCCCAGCATTTT. Its protein product is CASSLFKLKGQPQHF. The chain has TRBV28 and TRBJ1-5, with D unclear. V gave up 1 base and J gave up 7 bases, with 14 bases separating them. The CDR3 length is 15 residues. Per germline, CDR1 MDHEN and CDR2 SYDVKM.

This rearrangement joins TRBV6-5 to TRBJ1-1; D gene uncertain. CDR1 and CDR2 (germline): MNHEY, SVGAGI. Between the trimmed V and J ends, which lost 0 bases and 4 bases, there was a span of 6 bases. This CDR3 spans 13 amino acids. As DNA, the CDR3 is TGTGCCAGCAGTTACTCCGAGGTCACTGAAGCTTTCTTT. It yields the protein CASSYSEVTEAFF.

CDR3 coding DNA: TGTGCCAGCAGTCTAGCCCGAGATACGCAGTATTTT. This codes for CASSLARDTQYF. The rearrangement uses TRBV28 and TRBJ2-3; TRBD2 is a possible D gene (5 bases). There are 12 residues in the CDR3. Germline-derived CDR1 and CDR2 are MDHEN and SYDVKM. V dropped 5 bases and J dropped 5 bases, with 8 bases sitting between them.

This clonotype was detected many times. This sequence joins TRBV11-2 and TRBJ2-7; tentative D call: TRBD1 (6 bases). The CDR3 extends over 19 amino acids. Trimming left V 5 bases short and J 2 bases short, with 28 bases between. Germline V CDR1 and CDR2: SGHAT, FQNNGV. CDR3 loop: CASSLGPLETGIPPYEQYF. CDR3 coding DNA: TGTGCCAGCAGCCTAGGCCCCCTCGAAACAGGGATCCCCCCCTACGAGCAGTACTTC.